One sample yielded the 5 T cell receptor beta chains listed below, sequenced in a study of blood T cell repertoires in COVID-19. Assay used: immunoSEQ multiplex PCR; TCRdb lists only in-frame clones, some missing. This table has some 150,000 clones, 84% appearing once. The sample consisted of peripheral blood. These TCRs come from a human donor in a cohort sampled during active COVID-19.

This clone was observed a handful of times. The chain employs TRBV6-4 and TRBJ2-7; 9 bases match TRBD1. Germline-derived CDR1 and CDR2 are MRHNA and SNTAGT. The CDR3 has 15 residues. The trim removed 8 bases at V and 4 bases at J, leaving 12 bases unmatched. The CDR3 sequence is CASVPGQGGTYEQYV. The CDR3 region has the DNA TGTGCCAGCGTACCGGGACAGGGAGGAACGTACGAGCAGTACGTC.

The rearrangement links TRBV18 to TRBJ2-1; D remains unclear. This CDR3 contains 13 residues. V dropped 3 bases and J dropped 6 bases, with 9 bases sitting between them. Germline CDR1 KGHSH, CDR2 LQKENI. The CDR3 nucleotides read TGTGCCAGCTCACCGGATAGCTTCAATGAGCAGTTCTTC. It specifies CASSPDSFNEQFF.

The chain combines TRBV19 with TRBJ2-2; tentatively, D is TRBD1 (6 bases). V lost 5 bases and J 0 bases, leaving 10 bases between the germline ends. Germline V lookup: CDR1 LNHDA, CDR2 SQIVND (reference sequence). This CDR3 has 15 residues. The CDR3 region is CASSLGQSNTGELFF. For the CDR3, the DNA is TGTGCCAGTAGTCTAGGACAGTCGAACACCGGGGAGCTGTTTTTT.

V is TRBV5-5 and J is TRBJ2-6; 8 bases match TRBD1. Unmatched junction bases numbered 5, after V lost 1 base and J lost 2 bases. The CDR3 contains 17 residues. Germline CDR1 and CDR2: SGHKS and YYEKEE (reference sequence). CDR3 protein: CASSLRTGGPGANVLTF. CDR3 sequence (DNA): TGTGCCAGCAGCTTGCGAACAGGGGGTCCTGGGGCCAACGTCCTGACTTTC.

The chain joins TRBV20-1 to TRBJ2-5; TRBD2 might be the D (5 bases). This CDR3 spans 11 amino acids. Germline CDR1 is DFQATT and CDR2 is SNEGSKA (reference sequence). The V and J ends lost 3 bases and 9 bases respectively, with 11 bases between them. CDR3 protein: CSASTPRAQYF. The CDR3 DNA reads TGCAGTGCTAGTACCCCGAGGGCCCAGTACTTC.